The 18 T cell receptor beta chains in this list originate from one sample, sequenced in a study of control samples from healthy donors and cancer patients. TCRdb's copy holds only in-frame clones and misses some; the assay was immunoSEQ multiplex PCR. The table records under 150,000 clones, roughly nine tenths of them present only once. The specimen sequenced was blood. These receptors were taken from a man under 40 in good health.

The CDR3 sequence is CAWSPDRAPQYF. CDR3 sequence (DNA): TGTGCCTGGAGTCCGGACAGGGCACCCCAGTACTTC. This sequence joins TRBV30 and TRBJ2-4; 8 nucleotides agree with TRBD1. With 2 bases clipped from V and 13 bases from J, the junction kept 7 bases outside the gene matches. The CDR3 is made up of 12 amino acids. Germline V gene sequence: CDR1 GTSNPN, CDR2 SVGIG (reference sequence).

The V gene is TRBV7-8, the J gene TRBJ2-1; 8 bases align to TRBD2. CDR1 is SGHVS and CDR2 is FQNEAQ in the germline V gene. CDR3 size: 17 residues. The J segment lost 8 bases and the V segment lost 3 bases, leaving 15 bases of the junction unmatched. In DNA form, the CDR3 reads TGTGCCAGCAGCTTGCCGGGAGGGTCGGGTTCGGTTTATGAGCAGTTCTTC. This gives the protein CASSLPGGSGSVYEQFF.

The rearrangement links TRBV11-1 to TRBJ2-5; weak D call: TRBD1 (5 bases). The CDR3 totals 13 residues. CDR1 and CDR2 (germline): SGHAT, FQDESV (reference sequence). Trimming stripped 5 bases from V and 4 bases from J, with 11 bases between. In nucleotides, the CDR3 is TGTGCCAGCAGCGGGGCTGGTCGAGAGACCCAGTACTTC. This encodes CASSGAGRETQYF.

The genes are TRBV29-1 and TRBJ2-1; 10 bases fit TRBD2. The trim removed 2 bases at V and 1 base at J, leaving 2 bases unmatched. The CDR3 length is 15 residues. Germline values: CDR1 SQVTM, CDR2 ANQGSEA. CDR3 region: CSVEPGLASYNEQFF. The CDR3, as DNA: TGCAGCGTTGAACCGGGACTAGCGTCCTACAATGAGCAGTTCTTC.

The V and J genes are TRBV7-9 and TRBJ2-5; 7 positions agree with TRBD2. CDR1 and CDR2 (germline): SEHNR, FQNEAQ (reference sequence). This CDR3 is 14 amino acids long. The V gene end was trimmed by 5 bases and the J gene end by 5 bases; junction bases not matched to a gene: 8. The chain's CDR3 is CASSPKLGGETQYF. The CDR3 coding sequence is TGTGCCAGCAGCCCAAAACTGGGGGGGGAGACCCAGTACTTC.

The chain has TRBV9 and TRBJ2-7; the D gene could be TRBD1 or TRBD2 (5 bases each). This CDR3 has 14 residues. Per germline, CDR1 SGDLS and CDR2 YYNGEE. V was cut by 4 bases and J by 1 base, with 12 bases left in between. The CDR3, as DNA: TGTGCCAGCAGCACCGGGTGGGGGTCCTACGAGCAGTACTTC. Its translation: CASSTGWGSYEQYF.

This chain links TRBV6-1 with TRBJ1-4, with D maybe TRBD1 (5 bases). The CDR3 has 15 residues. From germline, CDR1 is MNHNS and CDR2 SASEGT. The V end lost 0 bases, the J end lost 7 bases, and 12 bases lay between the germline ends. In DNA, the CDR3 is TGTGCCAGCAGTGAAGCTGGGGGTTCGGTTGAAAAACTGTTTTTT. As protein: CASSEAGGSVEKLFF.

The rearrangement links TRBV5-4 to TRBJ2-7; the D gene is possibly TRBD1 (6 bases). Germline assignment: CDR1 SGHNT and CDR2 YYREEE (reference sequence). This CDR3 spans 15 amino acids. V gave up 0 bases and J gave up 3 bases, with 13 bases separating them. This chain's CDR3 is CASSLGQDGIYEQYF. CDR3 in DNA: TGTGCCAGCAGCTTGGGACAGGACGGGATCTACGAGCAGTACTTC. Using reference TRBV5-4 and TRBJ2-7 for the parts outside the CDR3, the full variable domain is ETGVTQSPTHLIKTRGQQVTLRCSSQSGHNTVSWYQQALGQGPQFIFQYYREEENGRGNFPPRFSGLQFPNYSSELNVNALELDDSALYLCASSLGQDGIYEQYFGPGTRLTVT.

The chain uses TRBV7-9 and TRBJ2-5; 8 nucleotides agree with TRBD2. Trimming at V came to 4 bases and at J to 6 bases, leaving 10 bases not matched to a gene. CDR1 is SEHNR and CDR2 is FQNEAQ in the germline V gene (reference sequence). The CDR3 is 15 amino acids. CDR3 nucleotides: TGTGCCAGCAGCTCCCAACAAGGCGGGGGGCAGACCCAGTACTTC. It is translated as CASSSQQGGGQTQYF. Using reference TRBV7-9 and TRBJ2-5 for the parts outside the CDR3, the full variable domain is DTGVSQNPRHKITKRGQNVTFRCDPISEHNRLYWYRQTLGQGPEFLTYFQNEAQLEKSRLLSDRFSAERPKGSFSTLEIQRTEQGDSAMYLCASSSQQGGGQTQYFGPGTRLLVL.

The chain employs TRBV10-3 and TRBJ2-3; 8 bases agree with TRBD2. V was clipped by 0 bases and J by 5 bases; unmatched bases: 13. CDR1 is ENHRY and CDR2 is SYGVKD in the germline V gene. The CDR3 extends over 18 amino acids. CDR3 sequence (DNA): TGTGCCATCAGTGAGTCTTTCGGGGGGGTGAGTGCACAAGATACGCAGTATTTT. It yields the protein CAISESFGGVSAQDTQYF.

CDR3 residues: CASSRDFIRTDTQYF. DNA of the CDR3: TGTGCCAGCAGCCGGGACTTCATACGCACAGATACGCAGTATTTT. The rearrangement links TRBV27 to TRBJ2-3, with a possible D match to TRBD2 (6 bases). V shed 6 bases and J shed 1 base, with 14 bases lying between them. Germline V lookup: CDR1 MNHEY, CDR2 SMNVEV (reference sequence). The CDR3 is 15 amino acids.

The chain recombines TRBV4-1 with TRBJ2-7, with 9 bases identical to TRBD2. CDR1 is MGHRA and CDR2 is YSYEKL in the germline V gene. The J segment lost 4 bases and the V segment lost 4 bases, leaving 17 bases of the junction unmatched. The CDR3 loop spans 18 amino acids. The chain's CDR3 is CASSRDPAGGKRGYEQYF. The CDR3 DNA is TGCGCCAGCAGCCGCGACCCGGCGGGGGGGAAAAGGGGGTACGAGCAGTACTTC.

The J gene is TRBJ2-1, the V gene TRBV6-2 or TRBV6-3, with 7 bases that match TRBD2. Germline V gene lookup returns CDR1 MNHEY and CDR2 SVGEGT. The CDR3 has 15 amino acids. V shed 4 bases and J 4 bases; nucleotides not matched to a gene: 7. The CDR3: CASSFGAGDYNEQFF. The CDR3 DNA reads TGTGCCAGCAGTTTCGGGGCGGGAGATTACAATGAGCAGTTCTTC.

This clone occurred once. The rearrangement joins TRBV9 to TRBJ2-1, with D uncertain. The CDR3 sequence is 15 residues long. The V end was cut by 0 bases, the J end by 2 bases, with 9 bases between. Looked up from germline, CDR1 is SGDLS and CDR2 is YYNGEE. The CDR3 DNA reads as TGTGCCAGCAGCGTAGGTTTTGGGGCCTACAATGAGCAGTTCTTC. It is translated as CASSVGFGAYNEQFF. The variable domain in full, with the rest retrieved from reference TRBV9 and TRBJ2-1, is DSGVTQTPKHLITATGQRVTLRCSPRSGDLSVYWYQQSLDQGLQFLIQYYNGEERAKGNILERFSAQQFPDLHSELNLSSLELGDSALYFCASSVGFGAYNEQFFGPGTRLTVL.

The V and J genes are TRBV7-9 and TRBJ1-3, with unresolved D. Trimming stripped 8 bases from V and 2 bases from J, with 25 bases between. The CDR3 is 18 residues long. Germline CDR1 reads SEHNR; CDR2 reads FQNEAQ (reference sequence). This CDR3 is CASGYFRPLFTTGNTIYF. The CDR3 DNA sequence: TGTGCCAGCGGGTACTTCAGGCCTCTTTTTACAACTGGAAACACCATATATTTT.

V gene TRBV29-1 combines with J gene TRBJ2-3, with 13 bases fitting TRBD2. Losses at the gene ends were 5 bases for V and 6 bases for J; bases not matched to a gene: 14. The CDR3 has 17 residues. CDR1 is SQVTM and CDR2 is ANQGSEA in the germline V gene. The CDR3 is CSVWGLAGRNRRDTQYF. In DNA form, the CDR3 reads TGCAGCGTTTGGGGACTAGCGGGGCGTAACCGCAGGGATACGCAGTATTTT.

J is TRBJ2-2 and V is TRBV9, with 10 positions matching TRBD2. The CDR3 has 17 residues. V was pared by 2 bases and J by 6 bases, with 10 bases of the junction left unmatched. Germline CDR1 and CDR2: SGDLS and YYNGEE. The CDR3, as DNA: TGTGCCAGCAGCGTCCCCATTAGCGGGAGGAGTCCCGGGGAGCTGTTTTTT. Its translation is CASSVPISGRSPGELFF.

The chain has TRBV11-2 and TRBJ2-1; 10 bases are shared with TRBD2. After removal of 5 bases from V and 5 bases from J, the junction contained 6 bases not matched to a gene. The CDR3 totals 15 residues. Germline lookup yields CDR1 SGHAT and CDR2 FQNNGV. CDR3: CASSPRTSGDNEQFF. The CDR3 region has the DNA TGTGCCAGCAGCCCCCGGACTAGCGGAGACAATGAGCAGTTCTTC.